The clone carrying this TCR beta chain has only one observation. Its specificity is not known. This CDR3 is built from 15 residues. Trimming removed 5 bases from V and 0 bases from J; junction bases left unmatched: 2. CDR1 and CDR2 (germline): SGHDT, YYEEEE. Sequenced by immunoSEQ multiplex PCR; TCRdb stores in-frame clones only, minus some. The sample carries about 88,000 clones, roughly 90% recorded once. The sample comes from a study of PD-L1 blockade in urothelial cancer. Study-level background: Patients arrived having already received 0 to 3 prior chemotherapy regimens. At 3 weeks (second dose) and 6 weeks after starting treatment, blood was analyzed. Median T cell yield per blood sample was 140,000 to 150,000 cells. Overall study results and limits: More expansion of tumor-associated blood clones, seen at 3 weeks, marked durable-benefit patients.

The V and J genes are TRBV5-6 and TRBJ1-4; TRBD1 aligns across 9 bases. The TCR sequence derives from a man aged 60 to 69 with urothelial cancer. The material sequenced was PBMCs, taken around atezolizumab (anti-PD-L1) treatment. CDR3 nucleotides: TGTGCCAGCAGAAGGACAGGGGCAACTAATGAAAAACTGTTTTTT. Its translation is CASRRTGATNEKLFF.